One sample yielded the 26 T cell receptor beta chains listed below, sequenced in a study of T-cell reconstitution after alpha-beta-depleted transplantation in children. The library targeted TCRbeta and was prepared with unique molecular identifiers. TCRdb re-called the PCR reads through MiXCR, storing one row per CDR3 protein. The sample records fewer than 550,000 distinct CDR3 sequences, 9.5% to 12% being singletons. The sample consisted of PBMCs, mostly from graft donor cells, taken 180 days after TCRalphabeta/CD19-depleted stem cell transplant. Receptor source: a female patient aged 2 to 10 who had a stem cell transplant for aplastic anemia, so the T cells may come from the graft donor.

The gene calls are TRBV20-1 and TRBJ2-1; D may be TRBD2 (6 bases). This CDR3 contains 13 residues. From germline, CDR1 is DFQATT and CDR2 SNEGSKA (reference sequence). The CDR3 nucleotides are TGCGCGCGTGGCGGGACCTCCTACAATGAGCAGTTCTTC. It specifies CARGGTSYNEQFF.

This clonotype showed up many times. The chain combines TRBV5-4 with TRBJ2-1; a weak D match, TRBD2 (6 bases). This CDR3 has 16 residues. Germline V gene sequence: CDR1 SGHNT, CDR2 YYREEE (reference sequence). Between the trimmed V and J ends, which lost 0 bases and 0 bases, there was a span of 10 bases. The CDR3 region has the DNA TGTGCCAGCAGCTTGGGGGGTAGCGGCTCCTACAATGAGCAGTTCTTC. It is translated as CASSLGGSGSYNEQFF.

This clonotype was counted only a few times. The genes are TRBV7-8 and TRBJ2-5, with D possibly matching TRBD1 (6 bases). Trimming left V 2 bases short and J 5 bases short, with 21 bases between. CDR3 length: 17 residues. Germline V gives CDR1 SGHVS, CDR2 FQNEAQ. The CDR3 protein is CASSLRGYRALLETQYF. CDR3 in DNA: TGTGCCAGCAGCTTAAGGGGGTACAGGGCCCTCCTGGAGACCCAGTACTTC.

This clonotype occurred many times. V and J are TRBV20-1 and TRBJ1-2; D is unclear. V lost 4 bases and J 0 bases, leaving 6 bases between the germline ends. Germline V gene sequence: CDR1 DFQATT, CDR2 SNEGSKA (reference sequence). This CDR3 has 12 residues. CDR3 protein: CSATSPNYGYTF. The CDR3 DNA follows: TGCAGTGCTACTTCCCCTAACTATGGCTACACCTTC.

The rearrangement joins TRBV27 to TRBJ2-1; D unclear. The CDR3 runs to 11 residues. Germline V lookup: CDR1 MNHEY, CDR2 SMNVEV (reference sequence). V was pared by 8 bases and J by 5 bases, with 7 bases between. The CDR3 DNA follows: TGTGCCAGCTGGATTAACAATGAGCAGTTCTTC. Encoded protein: CASWINNEQFF.

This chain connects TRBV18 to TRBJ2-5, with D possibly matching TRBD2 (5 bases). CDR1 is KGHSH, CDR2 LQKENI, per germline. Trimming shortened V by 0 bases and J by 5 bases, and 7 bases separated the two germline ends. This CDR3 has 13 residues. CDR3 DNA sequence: TGTGCCAGCTCACCACCTCGGAGGGAGACCCAGTACTTC. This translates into CASSPPRRETQYF.

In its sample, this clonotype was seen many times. This chain's CDR3 is CASSSQTRLAGVFPEQYF. CDR3 bases: TGTGCCAGCAGTTCCCAGACAAGACTAGCGGGAGTATTTCCCGAGCAGTACTTC. The chain links TRBV12-3 or TRBV12-4 to TRBJ2-7; 12 bases are shared with TRBD2. This CDR3 region has 18 residues. Unmatched junction bases numbered 16, after V lost 4 bases and J lost 6 bases.

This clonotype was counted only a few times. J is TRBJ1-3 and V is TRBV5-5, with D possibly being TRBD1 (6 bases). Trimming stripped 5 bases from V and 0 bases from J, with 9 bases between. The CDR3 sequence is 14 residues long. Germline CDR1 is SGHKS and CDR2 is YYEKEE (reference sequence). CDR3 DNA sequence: TGTGCCAGCAGGGGACAACTCTCTGGAAACACCATATATTTT. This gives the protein CASRGQLSGNTIYF.

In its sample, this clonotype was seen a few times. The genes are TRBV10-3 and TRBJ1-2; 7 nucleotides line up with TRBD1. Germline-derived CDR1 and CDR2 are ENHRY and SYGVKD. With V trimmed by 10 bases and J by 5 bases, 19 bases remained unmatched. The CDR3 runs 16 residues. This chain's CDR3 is CATSGTEAEWGYGYTF. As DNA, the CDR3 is TGTGCCACCTCCGGGACAGAGGCGGAGTGGGGGTATGGCTACACCTTC.

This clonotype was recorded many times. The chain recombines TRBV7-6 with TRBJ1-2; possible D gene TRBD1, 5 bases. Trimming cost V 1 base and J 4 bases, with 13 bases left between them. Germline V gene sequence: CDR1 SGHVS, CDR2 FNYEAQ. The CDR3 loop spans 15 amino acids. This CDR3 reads CASSLGTGPSYGYTF. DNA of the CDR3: TGTGCCAGCAGCTTAGGAACAGGACCATCCTATGGCTACACCTTC.

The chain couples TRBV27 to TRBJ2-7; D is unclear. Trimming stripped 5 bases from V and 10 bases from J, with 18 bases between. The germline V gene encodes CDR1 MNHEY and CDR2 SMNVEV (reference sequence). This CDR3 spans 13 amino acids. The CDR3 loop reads CASSPTGPFDQYF. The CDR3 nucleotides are TGTGCCAGCAGTCCCACTGGACCCTTCGACCAGTACTTC.

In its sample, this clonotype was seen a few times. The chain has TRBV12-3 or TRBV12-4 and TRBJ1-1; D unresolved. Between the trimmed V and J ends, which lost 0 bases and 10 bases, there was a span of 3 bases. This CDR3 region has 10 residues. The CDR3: CASSLAAAFF. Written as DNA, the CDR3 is TGTGCCAGCAGTTTAGCTGCAGCTTTCTTT.

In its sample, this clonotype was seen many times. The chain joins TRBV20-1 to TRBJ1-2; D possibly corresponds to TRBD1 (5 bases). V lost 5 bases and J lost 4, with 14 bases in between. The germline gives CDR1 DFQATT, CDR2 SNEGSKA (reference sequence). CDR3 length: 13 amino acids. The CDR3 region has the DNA TGCAGTGCTGCCGTGACAGAAATCTATGGCTACACCTTC. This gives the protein CSAAVTEIYGYTF.

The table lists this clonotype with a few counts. CDR3 residues: CASGVGEQFF. DNA of the CDR3: TGCGCGTCGGGGGTCGGAGAGCAGTTCTTC. The J gene is TRBJ2-1, the V gene TRBV29-1; weak D call: TRBD2 (6 bases). The CDR3 consists of 10 residues. CDR1 is SQVTM, CDR2 ANQGSEA, per germline.

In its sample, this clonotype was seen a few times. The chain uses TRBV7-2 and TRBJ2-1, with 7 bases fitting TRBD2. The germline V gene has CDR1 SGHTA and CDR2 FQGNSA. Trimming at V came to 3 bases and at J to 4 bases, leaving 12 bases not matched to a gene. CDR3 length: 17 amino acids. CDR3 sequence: CASSLSGKSYSYNEQFF. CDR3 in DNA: TGTGCCAGCAGCTTGAGCGGGAAATCATACTCGTACAATGAGCAGTTCTTC.

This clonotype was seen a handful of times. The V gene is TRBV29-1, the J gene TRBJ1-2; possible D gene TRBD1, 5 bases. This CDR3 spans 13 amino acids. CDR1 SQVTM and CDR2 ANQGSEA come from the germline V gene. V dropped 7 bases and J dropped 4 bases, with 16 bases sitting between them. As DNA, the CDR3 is TGCAGCGGAGCGGGACCGCTGGGCTATGGCTACACCTTC. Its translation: CSGAGPLGYGYTF.

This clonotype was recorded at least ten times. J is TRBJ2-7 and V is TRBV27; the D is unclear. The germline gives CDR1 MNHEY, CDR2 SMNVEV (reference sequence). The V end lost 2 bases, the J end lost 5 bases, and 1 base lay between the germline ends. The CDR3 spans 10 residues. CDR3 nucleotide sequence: TGTGCCAGCAGTTTACACGAGCAGTACTTC. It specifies CASSLHEQYF.

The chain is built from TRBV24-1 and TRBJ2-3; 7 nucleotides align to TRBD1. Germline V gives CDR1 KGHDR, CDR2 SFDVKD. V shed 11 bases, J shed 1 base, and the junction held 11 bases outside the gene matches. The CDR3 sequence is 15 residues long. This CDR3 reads CANLRGQRCTDTQYF. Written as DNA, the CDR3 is TGTGCCAACCTAAGGGGACAGCGATGCACAGATACGCAGTATTTT.

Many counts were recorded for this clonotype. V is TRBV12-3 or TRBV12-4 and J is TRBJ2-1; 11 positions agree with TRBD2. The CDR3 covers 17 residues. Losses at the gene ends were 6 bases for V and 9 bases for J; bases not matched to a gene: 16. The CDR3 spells CASRLRPLAGGWGEQFF. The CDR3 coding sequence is TGTGCCAGCAGGCTCCGCCCTCTAGCGGGGGGTTGGGGTGAGCAGTTCTTC.

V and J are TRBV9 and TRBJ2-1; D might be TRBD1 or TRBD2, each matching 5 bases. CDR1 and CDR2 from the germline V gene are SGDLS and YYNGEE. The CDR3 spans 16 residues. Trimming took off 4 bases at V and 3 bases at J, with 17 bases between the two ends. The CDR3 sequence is CASSPWGRGLYNEQFF. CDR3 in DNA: TGTGCCAGCAGCCCCTGGGGTCGGGGCCTCTACAATGAGCAGTTCTTC. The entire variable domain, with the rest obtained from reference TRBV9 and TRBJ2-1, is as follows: DSGVTQTPKHLITATGQRVTLRCSPRSGDLSVYWYQQSLDQGLQFLIQYYNGEERAKGNILERFSAQQFPDLHSELNLSSLELGDSALYFCASSPWGRGLYNEQFFGPGTRLTVL.

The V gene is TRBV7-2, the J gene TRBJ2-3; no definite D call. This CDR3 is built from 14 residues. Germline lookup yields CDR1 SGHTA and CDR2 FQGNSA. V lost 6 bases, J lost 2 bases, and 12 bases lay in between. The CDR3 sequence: CASRKALHTDTQYF. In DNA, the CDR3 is TGTGCCAGCAGAAAGGCACTTCACACAGATACGCAGTATTTT.

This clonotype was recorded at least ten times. The CDR3 is CASSFEREEDEQFF. CDR3 nucleotide sequence: TGTGCCAGCAGTTTCGAGCGGGAGGAGGATGAGCAGTTCTTC. This chain joins TRBV12-3 or TRBV12-4 and TRBJ2-1, with TRBD2 identical over 9 bases. This CDR3 has 14 amino acids. V lost 3 bases to trimming and J lost 8 bases; unmatched junction nucleotides: 5.

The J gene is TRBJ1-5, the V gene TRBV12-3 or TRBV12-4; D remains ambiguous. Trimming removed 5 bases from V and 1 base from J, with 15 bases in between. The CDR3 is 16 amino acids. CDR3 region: CASSPRWGSSNQPQHF. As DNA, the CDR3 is TGTGCCAGCAGTCCGAGATGGGGTTCCAGCAATCAGCCCCAGCATTTT.

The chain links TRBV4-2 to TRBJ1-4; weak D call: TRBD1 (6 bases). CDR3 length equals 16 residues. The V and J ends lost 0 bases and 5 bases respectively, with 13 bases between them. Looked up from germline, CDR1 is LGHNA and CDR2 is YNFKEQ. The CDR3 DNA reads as TGTGCCAGCAGCCAAGATCGGGGGCGCTTCAATGAAAAACTGTTTTTT. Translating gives CASSQDRGRFNEKLFF.

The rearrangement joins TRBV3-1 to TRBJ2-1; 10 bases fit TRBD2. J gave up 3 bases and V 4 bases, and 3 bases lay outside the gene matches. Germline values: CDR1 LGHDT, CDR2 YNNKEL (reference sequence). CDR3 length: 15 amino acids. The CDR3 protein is CASSRRTSGYNEQFF. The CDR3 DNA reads TGTGCCAGCAGCCGACGGACTAGCGGCTACAATGAGCAGTTCTTC.

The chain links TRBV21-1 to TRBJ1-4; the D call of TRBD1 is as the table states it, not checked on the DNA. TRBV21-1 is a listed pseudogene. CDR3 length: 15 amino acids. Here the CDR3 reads CASSLKGPTNEKLFF. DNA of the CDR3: TGTGCCAGCAGTCTCAAGGGACCAACTAATGAAAAACTGTTTTTT.